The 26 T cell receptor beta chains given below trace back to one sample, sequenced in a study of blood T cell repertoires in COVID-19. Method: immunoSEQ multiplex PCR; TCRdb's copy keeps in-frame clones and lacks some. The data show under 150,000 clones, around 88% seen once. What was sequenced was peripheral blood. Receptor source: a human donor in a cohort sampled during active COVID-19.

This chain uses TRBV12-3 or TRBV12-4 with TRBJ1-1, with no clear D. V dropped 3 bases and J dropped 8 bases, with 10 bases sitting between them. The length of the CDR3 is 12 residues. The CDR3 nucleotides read TGTGCCAGCAGTTTGATTGGGCAGGAAGCTTTCTTT. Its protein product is CASSLIGQEAFF.

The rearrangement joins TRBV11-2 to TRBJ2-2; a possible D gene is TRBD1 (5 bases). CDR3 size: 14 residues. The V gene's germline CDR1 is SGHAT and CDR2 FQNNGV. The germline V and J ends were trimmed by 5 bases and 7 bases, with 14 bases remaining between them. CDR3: CASSLYRRGGELFF. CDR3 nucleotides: TGTGCCAGCAGCCTCTATAGAAGGGGCGGGGAGCTGTTTTTT.

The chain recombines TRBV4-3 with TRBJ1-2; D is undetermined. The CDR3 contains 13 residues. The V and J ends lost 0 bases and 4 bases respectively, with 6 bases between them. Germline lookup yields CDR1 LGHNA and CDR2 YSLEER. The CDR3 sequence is CASSQDRGYGYTF. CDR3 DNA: TGCGCCAGCAGCCAAGATCGCGGCTATGGCTACACCTTC.

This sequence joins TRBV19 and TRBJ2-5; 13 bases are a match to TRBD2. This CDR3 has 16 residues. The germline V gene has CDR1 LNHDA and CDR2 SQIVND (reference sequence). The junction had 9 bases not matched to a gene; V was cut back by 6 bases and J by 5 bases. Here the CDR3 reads CASSSPGLAGFETQYF. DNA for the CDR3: TGTGCCAGTAGCAGTCCGGGACTAGCGGGGTTTGAGACCCAGTACTTC.

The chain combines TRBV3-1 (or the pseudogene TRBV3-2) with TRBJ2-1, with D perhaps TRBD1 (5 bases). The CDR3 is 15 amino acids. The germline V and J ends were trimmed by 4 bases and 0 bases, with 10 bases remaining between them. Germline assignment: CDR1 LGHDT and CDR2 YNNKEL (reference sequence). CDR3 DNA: TGTGCCAGCAGCCCCGACAGCAGCTCCTACAATGAGCAGTTCTTC. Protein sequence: CASSPDSSSYNEQFF.

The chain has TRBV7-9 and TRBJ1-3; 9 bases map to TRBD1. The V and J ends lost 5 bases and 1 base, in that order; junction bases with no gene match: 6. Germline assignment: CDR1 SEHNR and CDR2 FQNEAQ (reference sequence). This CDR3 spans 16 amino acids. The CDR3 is CASSPGTGMSGNTIYF. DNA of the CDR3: TGTGCCAGCAGCCCCGGGACAGGGATGTCTGGAAACACCATATATTTT.

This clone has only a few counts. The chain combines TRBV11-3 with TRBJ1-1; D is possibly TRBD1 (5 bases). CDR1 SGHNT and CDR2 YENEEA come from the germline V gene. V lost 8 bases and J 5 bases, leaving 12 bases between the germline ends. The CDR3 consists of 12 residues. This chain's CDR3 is CASGHGGTEAFF. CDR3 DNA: TGTGCCAGCGGTCACGGGGGGACTGAAGCTTTCTTT.

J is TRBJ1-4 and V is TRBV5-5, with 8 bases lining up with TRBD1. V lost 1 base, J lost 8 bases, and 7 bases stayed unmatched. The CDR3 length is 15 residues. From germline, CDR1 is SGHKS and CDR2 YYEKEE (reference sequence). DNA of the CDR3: TGTGCCAGCAGCTTGTATCAGGGGGCGAAAGAAAAACTGTTTTTT. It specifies CASSLYQGAKEKLFF.

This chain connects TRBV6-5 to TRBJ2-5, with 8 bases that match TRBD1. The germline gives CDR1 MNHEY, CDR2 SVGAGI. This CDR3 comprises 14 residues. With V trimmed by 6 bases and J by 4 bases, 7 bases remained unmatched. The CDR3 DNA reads TGTGCCAGCAGGACAGGGGCACGGGGAGAGACCCAGTACTTC. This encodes CASRTGARGETQYF.

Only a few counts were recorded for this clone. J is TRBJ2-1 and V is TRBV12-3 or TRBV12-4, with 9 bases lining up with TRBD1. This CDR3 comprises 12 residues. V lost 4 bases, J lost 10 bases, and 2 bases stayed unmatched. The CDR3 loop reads CASSYTGGEQFF. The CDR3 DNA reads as TGTGCCAGCAGTTACACAGGGGGCGAGCAGTTCTTC.

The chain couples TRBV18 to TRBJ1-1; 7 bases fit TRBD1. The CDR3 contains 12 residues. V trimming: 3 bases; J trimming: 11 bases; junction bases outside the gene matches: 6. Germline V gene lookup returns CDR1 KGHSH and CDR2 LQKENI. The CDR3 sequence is CASSPMDRLAFF. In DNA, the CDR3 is TGTGCCAGCTCACCTATGGACAGGCTGGCTTTCTTT.

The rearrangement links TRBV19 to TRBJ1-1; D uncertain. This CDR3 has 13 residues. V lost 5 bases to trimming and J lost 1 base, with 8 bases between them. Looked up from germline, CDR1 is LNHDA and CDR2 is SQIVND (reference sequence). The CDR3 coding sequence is TGTGCCAGTAGTTTGGCATCGAACACTGAAGCTTTCTTT. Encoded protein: CASSLASNTEAFF.

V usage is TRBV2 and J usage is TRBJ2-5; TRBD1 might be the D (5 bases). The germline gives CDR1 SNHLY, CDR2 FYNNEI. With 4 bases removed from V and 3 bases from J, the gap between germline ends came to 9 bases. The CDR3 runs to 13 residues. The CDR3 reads CASSADSKETQYF. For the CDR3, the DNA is TGTGCCAGCAGTGCCGACAGTAAAGAGACCCAGTACTTC. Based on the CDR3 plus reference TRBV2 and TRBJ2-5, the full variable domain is EPEVTQTPSHQVTQMGQEVILRCVPISNHLYFYWYRQILGQKVEFLVSFYNNEISEKSEIFDDQFSVERPDGSNFTLKIRSTKLEDSAMYFCASSADSKETQYFGPGTRLLVL.

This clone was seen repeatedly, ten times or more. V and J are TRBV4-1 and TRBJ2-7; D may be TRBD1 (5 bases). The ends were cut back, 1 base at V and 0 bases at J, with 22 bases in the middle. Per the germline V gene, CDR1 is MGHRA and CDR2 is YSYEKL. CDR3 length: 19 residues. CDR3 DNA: TGCGCCAGCAGCCAAGTCAGGGTTAGGGGCAGAGACCCCTCCTACGAGCAGTACTTC. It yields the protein CASSQVRVRGRDPSYEQYF.

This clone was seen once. The CDR3 sequence: CASSAPGQGVYEQYF. The CDR3 DNA follows: TGTGCCAGCAGCGCCCCGGGACAGGGGGTTTACGAGCAGTACTTC. This chain connects TRBV9 to TRBJ2-7; 11 bases map to TRBD1. The CDR3 consists of 15 residues. Germline CDR1 and CDR2: SGDLS and YYNGEE. J gave up 4 bases and V 3 bases, and 6 bases lay outside the gene matches.

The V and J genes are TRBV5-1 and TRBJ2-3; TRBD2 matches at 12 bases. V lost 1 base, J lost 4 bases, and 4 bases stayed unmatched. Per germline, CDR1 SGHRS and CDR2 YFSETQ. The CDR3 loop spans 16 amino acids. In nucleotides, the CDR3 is TGCGCCAGCAGCTTGATTACTAGCGGGGGGCCAGATACGCAGTATTTT. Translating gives CASSLITSGGPDTQYF. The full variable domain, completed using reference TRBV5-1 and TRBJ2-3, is KAGVTQTPRYLIKTRGQQVTLSCSPISGHRSVSWYQQTPGQGLQFLFEYFSETQRNKGNFPGRFSGRQFSNSRSEMNVSTLELGDSALYLCASSLITSGGPDTQYFGPGTRLTVL.

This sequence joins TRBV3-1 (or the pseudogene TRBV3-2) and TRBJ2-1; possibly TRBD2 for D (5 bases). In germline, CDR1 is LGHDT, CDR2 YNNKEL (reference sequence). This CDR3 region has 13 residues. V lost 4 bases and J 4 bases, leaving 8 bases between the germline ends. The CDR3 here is CASSPRGYNEQFF. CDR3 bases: TGTGCCAGCAGCCCCCGAGGGTACAATGAGCAGTTCTTC.

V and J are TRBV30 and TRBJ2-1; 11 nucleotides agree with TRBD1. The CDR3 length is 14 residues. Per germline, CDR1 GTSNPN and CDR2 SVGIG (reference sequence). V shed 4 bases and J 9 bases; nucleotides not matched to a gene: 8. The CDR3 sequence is CAWTLGTGGGEQFF. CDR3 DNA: TGTGCCTGGACCCTCGGGACAGGGGGTGGTGAGCAGTTCTTC.

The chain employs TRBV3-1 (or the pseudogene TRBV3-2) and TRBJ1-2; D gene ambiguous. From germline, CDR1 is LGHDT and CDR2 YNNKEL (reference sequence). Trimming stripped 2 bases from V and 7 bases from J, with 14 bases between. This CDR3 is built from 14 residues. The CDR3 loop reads CASSQPGDYRGYTF. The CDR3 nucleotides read TGTGCCAGCAGCCAACCCGGGGATTATCGTGGCTACACCTTC.

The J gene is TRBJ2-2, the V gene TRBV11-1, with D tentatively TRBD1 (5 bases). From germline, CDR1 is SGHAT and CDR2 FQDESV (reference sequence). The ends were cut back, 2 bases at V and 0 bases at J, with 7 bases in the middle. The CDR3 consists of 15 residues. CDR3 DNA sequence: TGTGCCAGCAGCTTACCACAGGCGAACACCGGGGAGCTGTTTTTT. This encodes CASSLPQANTGELFF.

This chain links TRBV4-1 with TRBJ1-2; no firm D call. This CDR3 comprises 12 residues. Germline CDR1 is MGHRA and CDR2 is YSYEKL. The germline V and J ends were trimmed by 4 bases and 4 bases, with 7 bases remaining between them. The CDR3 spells CASSPAGYGYTF. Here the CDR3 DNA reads TGCGCCAGCAGCCCGGCGGGCTATGGCTACACCTTC.

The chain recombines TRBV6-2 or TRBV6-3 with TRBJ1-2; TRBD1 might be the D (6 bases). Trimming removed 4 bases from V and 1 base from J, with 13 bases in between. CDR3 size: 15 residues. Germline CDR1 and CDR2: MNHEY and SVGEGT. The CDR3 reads CASSWGQTLNYGYTF. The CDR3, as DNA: TGTGCCAGCAGTTGGGGGCAGACTCTTAACTATGGCTACACCTTC.

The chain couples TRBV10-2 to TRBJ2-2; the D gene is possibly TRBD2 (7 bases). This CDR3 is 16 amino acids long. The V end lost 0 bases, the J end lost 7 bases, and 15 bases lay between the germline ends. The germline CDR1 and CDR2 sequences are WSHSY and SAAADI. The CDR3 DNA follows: TGCGCCAGCAGTGAGTCGGGGGGGCGAATTGGCGGGGAGCTGTTTTTT. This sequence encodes CASSESGGRIGGELFF.

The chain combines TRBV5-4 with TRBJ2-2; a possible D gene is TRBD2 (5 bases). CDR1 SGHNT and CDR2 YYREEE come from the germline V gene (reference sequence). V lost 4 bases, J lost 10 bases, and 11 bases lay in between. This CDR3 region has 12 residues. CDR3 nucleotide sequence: TGTGCCAGCAGCGCCACTAGGACGGAGCTGTTTTTT. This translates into CASSATRTELFF.

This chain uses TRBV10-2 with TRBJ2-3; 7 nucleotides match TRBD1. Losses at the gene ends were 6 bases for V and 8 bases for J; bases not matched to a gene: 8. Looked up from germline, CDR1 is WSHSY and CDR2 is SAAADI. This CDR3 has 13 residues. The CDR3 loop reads CASSQGQTGTQYF. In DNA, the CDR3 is TGCGCCAGCAGCCAGGGACAGACTGGTACGCAGTATTTT.

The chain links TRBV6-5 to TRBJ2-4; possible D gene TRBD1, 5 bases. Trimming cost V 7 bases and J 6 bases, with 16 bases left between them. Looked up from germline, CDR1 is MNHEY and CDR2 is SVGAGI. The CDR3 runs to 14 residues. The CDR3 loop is CASTFARGVNIQYF. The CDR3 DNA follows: TGTGCCAGCACCTTTGCTAGGGGCGTAAACATTCAGTACTTC.